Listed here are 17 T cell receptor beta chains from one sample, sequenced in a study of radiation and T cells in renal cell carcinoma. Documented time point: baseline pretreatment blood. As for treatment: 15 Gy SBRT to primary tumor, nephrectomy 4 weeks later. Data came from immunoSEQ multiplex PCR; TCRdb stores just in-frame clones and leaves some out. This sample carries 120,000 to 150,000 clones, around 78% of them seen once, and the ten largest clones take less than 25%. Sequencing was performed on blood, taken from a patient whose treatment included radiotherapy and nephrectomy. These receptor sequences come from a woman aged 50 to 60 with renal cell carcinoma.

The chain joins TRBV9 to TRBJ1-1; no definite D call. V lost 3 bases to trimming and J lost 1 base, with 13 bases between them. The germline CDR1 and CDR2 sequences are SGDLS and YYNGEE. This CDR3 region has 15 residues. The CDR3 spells CASSANVGANTEAFF. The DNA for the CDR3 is TGTGCCAGCAGCGCCAACGTGGGCGCGAACACTGAAGCTTTCTTT.

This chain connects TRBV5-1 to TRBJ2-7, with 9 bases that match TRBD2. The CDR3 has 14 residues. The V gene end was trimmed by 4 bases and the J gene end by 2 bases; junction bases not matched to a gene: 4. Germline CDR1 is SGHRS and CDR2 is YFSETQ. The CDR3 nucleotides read TGCGCCAGCAGCGGGACTAGCAAAGCCTACGAGCAGTACTTC. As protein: CASSGTSKAYEQYF. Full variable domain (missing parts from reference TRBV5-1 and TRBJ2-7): KAGVTQTPRYLIKTRGQQVTLSCSPISGHRSVSWYQQTPGQGLQFLFEYFSETQRNKGNFPGRFSGRQFSNSRSEMNVSTLELGDSALYLCASSGTSKAYEQYFGPGTRLTVT.

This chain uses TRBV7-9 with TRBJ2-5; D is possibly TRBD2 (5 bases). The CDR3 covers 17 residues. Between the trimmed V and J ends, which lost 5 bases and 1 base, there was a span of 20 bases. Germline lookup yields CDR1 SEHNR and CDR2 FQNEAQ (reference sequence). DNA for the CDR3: TGTGCCAGCAGCCTATACCGGGGTTTTTACGTCCAAGAGACCCAGTACTTC. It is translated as CASSLYRGFYVQETQYF.

The CDR3 coding sequence is TGTGCCACCAGCAGAGCACAGGGGCAAGAGACCCAGTACTTC. Its protein is CATSRAQGQETQYF. The V and J genes are TRBV15 and TRBJ2-5; 7 bases match TRBD1. This CDR3 region has 14 residues. Germline-derived CDR1 and CDR2 are LNHNV and YYDKDF (reference sequence). V trimming: 1 base; J trimming: 2 bases; junction bases outside the gene matches: 1.

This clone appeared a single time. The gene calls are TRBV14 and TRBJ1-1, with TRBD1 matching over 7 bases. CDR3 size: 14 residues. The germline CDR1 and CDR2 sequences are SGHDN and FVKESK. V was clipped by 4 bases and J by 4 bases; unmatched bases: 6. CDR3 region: CASSRVPGGTEAFF. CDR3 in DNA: TGTGCCAGCAGCCGCGTCCCAGGGGGCACTGAAGCTTTCTTT. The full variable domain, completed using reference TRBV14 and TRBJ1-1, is EAGVTQFPSHSVIEKGQTVTLRCDPISGHDNLYWYRRVMGKEIKFLLHFVKESKQDESGMPNNRFLAERTGGTYSTLKVQPAELEDSGVYFCASSRVPGGTEAFFGQGTRLTVV.

The CDR3 is CASSDGREGTQYF. CDR3 nucleotide sequence: TGTGCCAGCAGTGATGGCAGGGAGGGGACCCAGTACTTC. J is TRBJ2-5 and V is TRBV2; TRBD2 matches 7 bases. The CDR3 is 13 amino acids. Trimming cost V 3 bases and J 7 bases; bases outside gene matches: 5. CDR1 is SNHLY and CDR2 is FYNNEI in the germline V gene.

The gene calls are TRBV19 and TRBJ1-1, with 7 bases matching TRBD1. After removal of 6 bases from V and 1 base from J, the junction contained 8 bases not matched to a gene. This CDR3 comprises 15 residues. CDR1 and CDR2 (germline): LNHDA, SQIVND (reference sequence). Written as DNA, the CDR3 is TGTGCCAGTAGGACGACAGGGAGGGGGAACACTGAAGCTTTCTTT. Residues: CASRTTGRGNTEAFF.

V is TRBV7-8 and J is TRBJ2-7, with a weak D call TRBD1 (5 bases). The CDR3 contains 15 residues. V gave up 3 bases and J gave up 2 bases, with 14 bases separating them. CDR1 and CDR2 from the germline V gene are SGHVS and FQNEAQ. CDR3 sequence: CASSLPRVRPYEQYF. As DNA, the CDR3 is TGTGCCAGCAGCTTGCCCAGGGTCCGCCCCTACGAGCAGTACTTC.

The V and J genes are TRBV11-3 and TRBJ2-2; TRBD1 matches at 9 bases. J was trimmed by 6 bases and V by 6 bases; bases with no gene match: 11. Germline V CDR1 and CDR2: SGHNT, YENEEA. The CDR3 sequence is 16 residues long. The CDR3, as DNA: TGTGCCAGCAGGGGTACAACAGGGGGCAAGGCCGGGGAGCTGTTTTTT. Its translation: CASRGTTGGKAGELFF.

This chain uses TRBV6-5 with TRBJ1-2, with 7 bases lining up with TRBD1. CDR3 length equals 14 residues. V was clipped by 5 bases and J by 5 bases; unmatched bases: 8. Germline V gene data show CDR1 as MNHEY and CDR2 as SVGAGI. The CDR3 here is CASSRRQGGYGYTF. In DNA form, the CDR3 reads TGTGCCAGCAGTCGTAGACAGGGTGGATATGGCTACACCTTC.

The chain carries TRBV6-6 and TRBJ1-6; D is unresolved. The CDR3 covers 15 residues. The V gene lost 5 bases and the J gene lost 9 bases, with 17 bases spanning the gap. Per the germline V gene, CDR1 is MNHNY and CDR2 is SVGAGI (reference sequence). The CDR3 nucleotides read TGTGCCAGCAGTATAGACTCCCCCGCAGGTTCACCCCTCCACTTT. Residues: CASSIDSPAGSPLHF.

The CDR3 reads CASSQGMNYGYTF. Here the CDR3 DNA reads TGTGCCAGCAGCCAGGGTATGAACTATGGCTACACCTTC. The V and J genes are TRBV6-4 and TRBJ1-2, with D perhaps TRBD1 (5 bases). The CDR3 spans 13 residues. The V and J ends lost 6 bases and 2 bases respectively, with 10 bases between them. Germline CDR1 MRHNA, CDR2 SNTAGT.

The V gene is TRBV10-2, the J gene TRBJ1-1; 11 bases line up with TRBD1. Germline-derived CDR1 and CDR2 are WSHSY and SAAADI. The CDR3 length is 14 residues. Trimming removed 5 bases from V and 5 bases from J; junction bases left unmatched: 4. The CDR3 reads CASSPDRGLTEAFF. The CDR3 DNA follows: TGCGCCAGCAGTCCGGACAGGGGGCTTACTGAAGCTTTCTTT.

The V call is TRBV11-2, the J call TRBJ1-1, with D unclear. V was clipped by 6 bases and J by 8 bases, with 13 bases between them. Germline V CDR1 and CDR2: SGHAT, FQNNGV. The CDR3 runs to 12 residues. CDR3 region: CASRKGILEAFF. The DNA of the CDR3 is TGTGCCAGCAGAAAAGGGATTCTGGAAGCTTTCTTT.

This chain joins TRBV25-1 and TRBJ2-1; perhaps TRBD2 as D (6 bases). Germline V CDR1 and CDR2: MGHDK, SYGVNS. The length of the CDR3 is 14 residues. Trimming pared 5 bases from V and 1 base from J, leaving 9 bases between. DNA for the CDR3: TGTGCCAGCAGTAAACGGGGGTCCTACAATGAGCAGTTCTTC. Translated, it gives CASSKRGSYNEQFF.

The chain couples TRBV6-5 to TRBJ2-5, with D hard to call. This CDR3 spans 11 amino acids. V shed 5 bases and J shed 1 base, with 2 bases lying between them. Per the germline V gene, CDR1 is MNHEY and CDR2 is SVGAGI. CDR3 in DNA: TGTGCCAGCAGTATCCAAGAGACCCAGTACTTC. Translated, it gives CASSIQETQYF.

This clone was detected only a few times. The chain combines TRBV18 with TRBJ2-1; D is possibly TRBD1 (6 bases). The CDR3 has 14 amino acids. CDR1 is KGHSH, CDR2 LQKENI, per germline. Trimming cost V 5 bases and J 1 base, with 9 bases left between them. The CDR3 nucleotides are TGTGCCAGCTCAGGGCAGGGGTCCTACAATGAGCAGTTCTTC. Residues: CASSGQGSYNEQFF.